The clone carrying this TCR beta chain was seen repeatedly, ten times or more. This entry comes from a study of early T cells in non-severe SARS-CoV-2 infection. V lost 0 bases, J lost 8 bases, and 7 bases lay in between. The CDR3 totals 13 residues. Germline lookup yields CDR1 LGHNA and CDR2 YSLEER. One entry per CDR3 protein, called by TCRdb with MiXCR from the 5' RACE reads. The sample has around 76,000 distinct CDR3 sequences, 10% to 12% seen once. This clonotype originated in an adult who was a healthcare worker with PCR-confirmed SARS-CoV-2 infection or an uninfected control (not recorded which). V is TRBV4-3 and J is TRBJ1-4; D gene uncertain. The sequencing sample was made of whole blood. CDR3 bases: TGCGCCAGCAGCCAAGATCCGCGGGAAAAACTGTTTTTT. It codes for CASSQDPREKLFF.